This T cell receptor beta chain was identified during a study of T cells in Graves' hyperthyroidism and ophthalmopathy (dated by TCRdb to about 2019). As for the study more broadly: Peripheral blood samples were taken at the time of initial diagnosis, prior to any treatment. To identify distinguishing TCR V-J signatures, a discovery cohort of about 95 patients was used, comprising 43 with Graves' ophthalmopathy and around 57 with stable Graves' hyperthyroidism. The 95 to 100 discovery patients were divided at random into training and test sets in a 7:3 ratio. Following sampling, methimazole starting at 30 mg daily was given to hyperthyroidism patients, and high-dose intravenous methylprednisolone was given to ophthalmopathy patients. According to the paper, TCR Vbeta CDR3 sequencing was carried out on 120 to 150 peripheral blood samples, which came from approximately 43 ophthalmopathy, 70 to 80 hyperthyroidism and roughly 17 progressor patients. An independent validation cohort of 18 to 20 hyperthyroidism patients and 15 or so patients who later progressed to ophthalmopathy tested prospective prediction of ophthalmopathy. In roughly six Graves' hyperthyroidism patients, the study also compared T-cell repertoires from thyroid tissue with T-cell repertoires from blood. Beyond this particular receptor, the publication reports: In validation, progression to ophthalmopathy was predicted by the model with nearly 71% sensitivity and about 72% specificity, a median of approximately 6.5 months before onset. Most expanded thyroid clonotypes (frequency above 0.001) were also detected in blood, suggesting blood repertoires may reflect thyroid immune responses. Ophthalmopathy was separated from stable hyperthyroidism by a 13 V-J signature model, with just over 85% sensitivity and approximately 81% specificity obtained in cross-validation and 80%/75% obtained in testing. Sample size was not statistically predetermined, and blinding of investigators to group allocation was not performed.

Its CDR3 holds 16 amino acids, cysteine through phenylalanine. Of the read, only the CDR3 DNA is kept; its 48 bases are in frame from base 1. Ends trimmed: V by 5 bases, J by 6 bases; bases unmatched to a gene: 11. CDR1 and CDR2, looked up from the germline V gene, are SGHTA and FQGNSA. This clonotype was picked up many times. Its antigen has not been determined. Base qualities were left out, and no much larger clone turns up one base away. Amplification of TCR beta CDR3 regions was carried out from RNA transcripts. The first round of RT-PCR for the TCR CDR3 was performed with the HTBI primer set and the Qiagen OneStep RT-PCR kit. The libraries were constructed in a second round of multiplex PCR and then size-selected and purified. The libraries were sequenced on an Illumina HiSeq2000 using paired-end 100 bp reads. Under the source paper's analysis protocol: SOAPnuke was used to process the raw data, with reads discarded if the reads contained adapters or uncalled bases, had a mean Phred below 15, or lacked an exact constant-primer or identifier match. COPE v1.2.5 was used to merge high-quality paired reads, and clonotypes were defined as unique nucleotide sequences. MiTCR v1.1 was used to align the clonotypes against IMGT TRBV, TRBD and TRBJ reference segments. Analysis was restricted to V-J combinations with a frequency above 0.0001, which covered roughly 99% of repertoires. A TCS score was defined as the ratio between F50 (clonal expansion) and ExV (chaos), using BLOSUM62-based TCRdist between CDR3 peptides within each V-J. Welch's t-statistics and random forest reduced fewer than 600 V-J features to 10 to 15, which were used in a naive Bayes classifier (R e1071). The public reads were run again by TCRdb, first through fastp at Q25 and then through MiXCR, and only productive beta chains were kept. Rows matching on CDR3 protein sequence are summarized as one entry with the most common DNA and genes. TCRdb assigned the V and J calls; the authors' analysis was not used. The sample table lists about 400,000 distinct CDR3 sequences, 15% to 19% of them with a count of one. The biggest ten clones account for approximately 14% of the sample.

Graves' hyperthyroidism was defined as stable when no progression to ophthalmopathy occurred over 18 months of follow-up. The hyperthyroidism patients were between 18 and 65 years old and newly diagnosed, with a disease duration of less than 2 months. Patients with uncontrolled infections, other autoimmune diseases, pregnancy or lactation were excluded. Diagnoses were established on the basis of clinical symptoms, serum thyroxine and TRAb, thyroid ultrasound, and orbital computed tomography. Ficoll-Paque density gradient centrifugation was used to isolate PBMCs from around 10 ml of fresh peripheral blood. Trizol reagent was used to extract total RNA, and RNA quality was then checked on an Agilent 2100 Bioanalyzer.

The TCR was taken from a woman between 18 and 29 years old with Graves' hyperthyroidism. The chain is assembled from TRBV7-2 and TRBJ2-3; 10 junctional bases match TRBD2. The specimen was blood. This receptor has the CDR3 CASSQTPSGGWDTQYF. The bases are TGTGCCAGCAGCCAAACGCCTAGCGGGGGTTGGGATACGCAGTATTTT. Where the CDR3 stops, the reference TRBV7-2 and TRBJ2-3 genes take over; the full variable domain is GAGVSQSPSNKVTEKGKDVELRCDPISGHTALYWYRQSLGQGLEFLIYFQGNSAPDKSGLPSDRFSAERTGGSVSTLTIQRTQQEDSAVYLCASSQTPSGGWDTQYFGPGTRLTVL.